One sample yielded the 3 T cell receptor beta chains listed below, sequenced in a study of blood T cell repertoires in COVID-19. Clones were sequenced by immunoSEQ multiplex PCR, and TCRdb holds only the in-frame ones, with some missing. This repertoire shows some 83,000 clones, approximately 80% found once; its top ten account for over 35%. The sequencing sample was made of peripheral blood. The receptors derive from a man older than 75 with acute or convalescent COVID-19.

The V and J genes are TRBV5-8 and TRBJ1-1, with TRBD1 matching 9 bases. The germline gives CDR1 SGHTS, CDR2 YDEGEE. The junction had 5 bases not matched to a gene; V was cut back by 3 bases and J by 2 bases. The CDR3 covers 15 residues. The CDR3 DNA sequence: TGTGCCAGCAGCTGGGGGACAGGGAGAAACACTGAAGCTTTCTTT. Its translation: CASSWGTGRNTEAFF. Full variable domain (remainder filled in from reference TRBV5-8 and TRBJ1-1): EAGVTQSPTHLIKTRGQQATLRCSPISGHTSVYWYQQALGLGLQFLLWYDEGEERNRGNFPPRFSGRQFPNYSSELNVNALELEDSALYLCASSWGTGRNTEAFFGQGTRLTVV.

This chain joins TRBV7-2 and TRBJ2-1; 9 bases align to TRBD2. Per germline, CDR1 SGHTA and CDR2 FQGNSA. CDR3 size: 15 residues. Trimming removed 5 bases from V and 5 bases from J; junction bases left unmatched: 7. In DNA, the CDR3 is TGTGCCAGCAGCCCGAAGCTAGCGGGGCACAATGAGCAGTTCTTC. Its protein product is CASSPKLAGHNEQFF.

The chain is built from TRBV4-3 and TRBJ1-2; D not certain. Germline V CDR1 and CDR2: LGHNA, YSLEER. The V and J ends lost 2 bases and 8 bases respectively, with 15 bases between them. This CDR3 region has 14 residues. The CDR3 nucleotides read TGCGCCAGCAGCCAACACTCCGATACTCGGGGCTACACCTTC. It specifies CASSQHSDTRGYTF.